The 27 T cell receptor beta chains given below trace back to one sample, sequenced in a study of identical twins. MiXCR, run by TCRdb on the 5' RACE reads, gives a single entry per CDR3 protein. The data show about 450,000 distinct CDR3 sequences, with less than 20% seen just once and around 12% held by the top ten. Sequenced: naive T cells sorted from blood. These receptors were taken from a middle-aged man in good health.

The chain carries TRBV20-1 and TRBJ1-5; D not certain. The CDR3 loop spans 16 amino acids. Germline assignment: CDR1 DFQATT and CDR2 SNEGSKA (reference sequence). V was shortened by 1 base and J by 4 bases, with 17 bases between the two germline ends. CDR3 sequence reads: CSARASTEWGNQPQHF. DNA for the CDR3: TGCAGTGCTAGAGCATCCACAGAGTGGGGAAATCAGCCCCAGCATTTT.

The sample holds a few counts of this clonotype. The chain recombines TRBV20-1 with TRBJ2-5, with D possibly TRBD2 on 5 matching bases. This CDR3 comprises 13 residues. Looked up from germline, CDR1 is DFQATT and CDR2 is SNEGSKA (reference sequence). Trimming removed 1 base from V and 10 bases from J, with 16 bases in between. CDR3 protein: CSARVPLASDQYF. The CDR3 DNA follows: TGCAGTGCTAGAGTCCCCCTAGCCAGCGACCAGTACTTC.

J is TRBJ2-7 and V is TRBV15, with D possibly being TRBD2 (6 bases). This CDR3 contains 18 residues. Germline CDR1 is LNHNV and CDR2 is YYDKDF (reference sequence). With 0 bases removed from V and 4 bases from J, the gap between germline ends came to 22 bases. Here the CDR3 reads CATSRDLALDWGVYEQYF. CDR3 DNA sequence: TGTGCCACCAGCAGAGATTTGGCCCTTGACTGGGGGGTTTACGAGCAGTACTTC.

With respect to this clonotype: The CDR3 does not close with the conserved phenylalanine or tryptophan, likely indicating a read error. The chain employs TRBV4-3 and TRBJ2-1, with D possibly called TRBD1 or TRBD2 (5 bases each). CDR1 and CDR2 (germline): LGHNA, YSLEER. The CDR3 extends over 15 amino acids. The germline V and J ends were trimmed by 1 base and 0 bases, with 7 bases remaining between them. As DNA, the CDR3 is TGCGCCAGCAGCCAAGGGGGGAGCTCCTACAATGAGCAGTTCGTC. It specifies CASSQGGSSYNEQFV.

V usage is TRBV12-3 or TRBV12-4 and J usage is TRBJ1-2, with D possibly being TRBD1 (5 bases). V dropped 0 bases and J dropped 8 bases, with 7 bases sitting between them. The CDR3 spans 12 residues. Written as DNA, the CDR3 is TGTGCCAGCAGTTTAGCACAGGCGGGCTACACCTTC. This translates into CASSLAQAGYTF.

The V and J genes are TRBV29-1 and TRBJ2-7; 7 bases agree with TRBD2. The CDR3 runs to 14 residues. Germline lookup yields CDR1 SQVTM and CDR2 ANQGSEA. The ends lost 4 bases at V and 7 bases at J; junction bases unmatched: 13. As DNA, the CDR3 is TGCAGCGTTGTAGGTCTAGCGGTGGTCGGAGAGCAGTACTTC. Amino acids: CSVVGLAVVGEQYF.

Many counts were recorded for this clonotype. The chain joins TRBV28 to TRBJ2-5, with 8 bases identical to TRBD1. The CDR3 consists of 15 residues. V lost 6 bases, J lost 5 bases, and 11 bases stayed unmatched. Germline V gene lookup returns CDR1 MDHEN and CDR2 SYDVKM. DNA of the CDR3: TGTGCCAGCAGCATGGACAGGGTGGGCTCGGAGACCCAGTACTTC. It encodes CASSMDRVGSETQYF. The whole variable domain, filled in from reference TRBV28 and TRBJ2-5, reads DVKVTQSSRYLVKRTGEKVFLECVQDMDHENMFWYRQDPGLGLRLIYFSYDVKMKEKGDIPEGYSVSREKKERFSLILESASTNQTSMYLCASSMDRVGSETQYFGPGTRLLVL.

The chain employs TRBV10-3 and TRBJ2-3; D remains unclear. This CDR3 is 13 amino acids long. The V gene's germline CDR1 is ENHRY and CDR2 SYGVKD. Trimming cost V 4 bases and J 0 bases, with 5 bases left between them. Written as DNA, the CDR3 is TGTGCCATCAGTGCCTACAGCACAGATACGCAGTATTTT. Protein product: CAISAYSTDTQYF.

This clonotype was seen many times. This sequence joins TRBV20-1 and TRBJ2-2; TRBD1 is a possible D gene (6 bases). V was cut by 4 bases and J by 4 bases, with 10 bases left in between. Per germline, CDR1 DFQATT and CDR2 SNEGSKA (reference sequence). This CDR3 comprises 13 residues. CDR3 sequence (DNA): TGCAGTGCTAACCGGGACACCACCGGGGAGCTGTTTTTT. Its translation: CSANRDTTGELFF.

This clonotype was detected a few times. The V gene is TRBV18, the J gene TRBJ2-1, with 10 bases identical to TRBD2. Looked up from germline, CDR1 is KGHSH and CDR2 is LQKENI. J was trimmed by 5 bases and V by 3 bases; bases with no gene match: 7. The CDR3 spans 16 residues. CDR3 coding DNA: TGTGCCAGCTCACCTCCGAGCGGGAGGGCCAACAATGAGCAGTTCTTC. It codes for CASSPPSGRANNEQFF. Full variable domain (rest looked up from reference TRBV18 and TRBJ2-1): NAGVMQNPRHLVRRRGQEARLRCSPMKGHSHVYWYRQLPEEGLKFMVYLQKENIIDESGMPKERFSAEFPKEGPSILRIQQVVRGDSAAYFCASSPPSGRANNEQFFGPGTRLTVL.

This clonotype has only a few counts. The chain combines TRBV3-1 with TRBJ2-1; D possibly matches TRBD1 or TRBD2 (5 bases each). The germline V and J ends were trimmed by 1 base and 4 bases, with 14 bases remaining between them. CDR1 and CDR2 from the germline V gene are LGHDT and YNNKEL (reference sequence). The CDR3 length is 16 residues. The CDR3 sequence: CASSQALGTPYNEQFF. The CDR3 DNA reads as TGTGCCAGCAGCCAAGCATTGGGGACCCCGTACAATGAGCAGTTCTTC.

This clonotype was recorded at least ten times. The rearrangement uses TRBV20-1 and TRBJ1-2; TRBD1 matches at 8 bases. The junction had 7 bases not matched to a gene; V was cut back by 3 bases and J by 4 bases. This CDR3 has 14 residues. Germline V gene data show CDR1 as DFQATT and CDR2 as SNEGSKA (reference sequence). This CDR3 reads CSASPRGPGYGYTF. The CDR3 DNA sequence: TGCAGTGCTAGCCCCAGGGGGCCGGGCTATGGCTACACCTTC.

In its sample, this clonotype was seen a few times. CDR3 sequence: CASSLVLNSGNTIYF. CDR3 nucleotides: TGTGCCAGCAGCTTAGTACTCAACTCTGGAAACACCATATATTTT. The rearrangement uses TRBV7-9 and TRBJ1-3; D unresolved. This CDR3 has 15 residues. Germline CDR1 reads SEHNR; CDR2 reads FQNEAQ (reference sequence). Trimming took 1 base from V and 0 from J, leaving 7 bases between them.

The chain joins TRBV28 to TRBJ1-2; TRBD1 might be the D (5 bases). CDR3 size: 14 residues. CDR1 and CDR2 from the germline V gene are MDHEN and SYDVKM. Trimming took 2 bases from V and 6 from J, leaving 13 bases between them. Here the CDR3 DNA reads TGTGCCAGCAGTTTACAGACAGAGGGTCATGGCTACACCTTC. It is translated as CASSLQTEGHGYTF.

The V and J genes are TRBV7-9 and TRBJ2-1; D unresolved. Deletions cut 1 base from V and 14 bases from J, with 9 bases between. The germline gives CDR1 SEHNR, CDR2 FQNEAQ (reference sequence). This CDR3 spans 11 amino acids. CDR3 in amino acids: CASSLDSVEFF. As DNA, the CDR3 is TGTGCCAGCAGCTTAGACAGTGTAGAGTTCTTC.

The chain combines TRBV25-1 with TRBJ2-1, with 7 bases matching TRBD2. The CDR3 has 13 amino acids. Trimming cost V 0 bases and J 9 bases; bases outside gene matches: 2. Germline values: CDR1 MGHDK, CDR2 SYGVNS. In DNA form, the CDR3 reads TGTGCCAGCAGTGAATACTCTAGCGGTGAGCAGTTCTTC. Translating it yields CASSEYSSGEQFF.

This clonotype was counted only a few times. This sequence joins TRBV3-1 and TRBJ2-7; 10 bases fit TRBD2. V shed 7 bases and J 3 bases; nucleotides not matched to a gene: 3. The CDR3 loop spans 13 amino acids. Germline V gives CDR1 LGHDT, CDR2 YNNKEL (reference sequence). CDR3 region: CASTLAGVYEQYF. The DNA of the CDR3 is TGTGCCAGCACCCTAGCGGGGGTCTACGAGCAGTACTTC.

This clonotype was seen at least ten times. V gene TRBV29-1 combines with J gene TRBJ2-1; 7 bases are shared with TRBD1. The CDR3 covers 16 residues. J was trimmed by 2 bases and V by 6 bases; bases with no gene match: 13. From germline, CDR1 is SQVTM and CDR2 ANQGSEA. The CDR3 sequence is CSVPALGGPTYNEQFF. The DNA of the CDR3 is TGCAGCGTGCCAGCTCTAGGGGGCCCTACCTACAATGAGCAGTTCTTC.

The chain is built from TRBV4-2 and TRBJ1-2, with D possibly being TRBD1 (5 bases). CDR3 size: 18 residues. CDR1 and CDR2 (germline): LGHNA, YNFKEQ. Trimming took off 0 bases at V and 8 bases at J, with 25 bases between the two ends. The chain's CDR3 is CASSQERSGTLYSGGYTF. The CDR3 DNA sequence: TGTGCCAGCAGCCAAGAAAGATCGGGGACGTTATACTCGGGAGGCTACACCTTC.

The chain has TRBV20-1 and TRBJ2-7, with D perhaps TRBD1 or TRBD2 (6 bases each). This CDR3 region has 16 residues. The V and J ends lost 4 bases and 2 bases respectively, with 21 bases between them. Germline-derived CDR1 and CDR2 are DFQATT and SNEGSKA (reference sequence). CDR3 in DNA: TGCAGTGCTACGTCGACAAAAGGGGGGAGTACCTACGAGCAGTACTTC. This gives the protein CSATSTKGGSTYEQYF.

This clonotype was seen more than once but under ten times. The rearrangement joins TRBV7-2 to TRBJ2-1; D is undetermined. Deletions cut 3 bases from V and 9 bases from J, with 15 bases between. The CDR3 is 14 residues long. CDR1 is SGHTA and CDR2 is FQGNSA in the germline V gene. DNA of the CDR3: TGTGCCAGCAGCTTCAGAGCTCTAGATGGTGAGCAGTTCTTC. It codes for CASSFRALDGEQFF.

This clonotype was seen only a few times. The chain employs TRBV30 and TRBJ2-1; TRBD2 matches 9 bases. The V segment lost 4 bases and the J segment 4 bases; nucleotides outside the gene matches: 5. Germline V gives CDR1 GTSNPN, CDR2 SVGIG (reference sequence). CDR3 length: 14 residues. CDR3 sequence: CAWTSGAVYNEQFF. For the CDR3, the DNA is TGTGCCTGGACTAGCGGGGCCGTATACAATGAGCAGTTCTTC.

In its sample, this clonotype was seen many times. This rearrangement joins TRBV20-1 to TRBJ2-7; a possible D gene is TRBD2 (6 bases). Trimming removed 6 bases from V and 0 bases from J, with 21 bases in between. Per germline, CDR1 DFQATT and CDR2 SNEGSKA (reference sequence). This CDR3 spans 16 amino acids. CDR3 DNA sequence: TGCAGTGCCCACCAACGGCCGGGACTGCGCTCCTACGAGCAGTACTTC. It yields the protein CSAHQRPGLRSYEQYF.

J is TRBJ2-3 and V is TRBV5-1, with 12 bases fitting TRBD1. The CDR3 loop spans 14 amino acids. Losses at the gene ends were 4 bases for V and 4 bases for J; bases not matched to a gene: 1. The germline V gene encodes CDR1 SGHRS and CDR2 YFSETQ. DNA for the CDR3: TGCGCCAGCAGCCGGGACAGGGGGCCAGATACGCAGTATTTT. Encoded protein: CASSRDRGPDTQYF.

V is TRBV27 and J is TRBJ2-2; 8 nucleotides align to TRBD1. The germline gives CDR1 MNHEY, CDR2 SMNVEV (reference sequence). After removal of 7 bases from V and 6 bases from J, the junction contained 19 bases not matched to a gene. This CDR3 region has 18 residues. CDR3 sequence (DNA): TGTGCCAGCAAAATGGGACAGGCCCCTTTAAGGGGATCCGGGGAGCTGTTTTTT. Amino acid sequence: CASKMGQAPLRGSGELFF.

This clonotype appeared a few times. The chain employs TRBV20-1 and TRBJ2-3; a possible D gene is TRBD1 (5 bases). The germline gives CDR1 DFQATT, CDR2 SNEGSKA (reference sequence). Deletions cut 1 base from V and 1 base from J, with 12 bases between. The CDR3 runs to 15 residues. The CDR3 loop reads CSARVPRARTDTQYF. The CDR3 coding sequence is TGCAGTGCTAGAGTTCCCAGGGCCCGCACAGATACGCAGTATTTT.

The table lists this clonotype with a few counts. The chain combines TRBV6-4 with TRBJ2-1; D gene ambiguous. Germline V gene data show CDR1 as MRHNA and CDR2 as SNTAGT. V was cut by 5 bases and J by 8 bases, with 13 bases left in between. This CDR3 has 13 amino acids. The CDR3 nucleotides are TGTGCCAGCAGTAACACGGCCGTTGATGAGCAGTTCTTC. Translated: CASSNTAVDEQFF.